The rows below give T cell receptor beta chains drawn from one sample of a study of CD8 T cells in Susac syndrome. TCRdb re-analysed the immunoSEQ multiplex PCR reads in MiXCR, keeping a single row per CDR3 protein. The profile shows under 200,000 distinct CDR3 sequences, around 95% of them singletons. Material: CD8+ T cells from PBMCs. These receptors were collected from a human donor with multiple sclerosis. Both conserved end residues are part of each CDR3. Fields, in order: CDR3 DNA, CDR3 protein, clone size, D gene, V gene, J gene. A D gene is named only where the DNA matches it firmly. Size tells how often a clone was seen (once, few, many) or the class of an expanded clone, and some rows leave it out.

DNA: TGTGCCAGCAGCCTACGTGGGGGATTGGACGACAACATTCAGTACTTC; CDR3: CASSLRGGLDDNIQYF; size: NA; D: NA; V: TRBV6-1; J: TRBJ2-4
DNA: TGTGCCAGTAGGACTAGCGGGTCCTACAATGAGCAGTTCTTC; CDR3: CASRTSGSYNEQFF; size: NA; D: TRBD2; V: TRBV27; J: TRBJ2-1
DNA: TGTGCCAGCAGCTTTCTAGGGACAGGGCACCTTGTGGGTGTGGGGAATGAGCAGTTCTTC; CDR3: CASSFLGTGHLVGVGNEQFF; size: NA; D: TRBD1; V: TRBV5-6; J: TRBJ2-1
DNA: TGCAGCGCCGTCTTGGGCGACTACGAGCAGTACTTC; CDR3: CSAVLGDYEQYF; size: NA; D: NA; V: TRBV29-1; J: TRBJ2-7
DNA: TGCAGTGCTAGCGTAGGGGTCGGGAACGAAAAACTGTTTTTT; CDR3: CSASVGVGNEKLFF; size: NA; D: NA; V: TRBV20-1; J: TRBJ1-4
DNA: TGTGCCAGCAGTGGGTTGGCTCAAGGGACCCAGTACTTC; CDR3: CASSGLAQGTQYF; size: NA; D: NA; V: TRBV2; J: TRBJ2-5
DNA: TGCAGTGCTAGAGATGGGGAAACCGGGACAGAGGTAGAGACCCAGTACTTC; CDR3: CSARDGETGTEVETQYF; size: NA; D: TRBD1; V: TRBV20-1; J: TRBJ2-5
DNA: TGTGCCAGCAGCTTAGATAGGACAGGGGGCTCCTACGAGCAGTACTTC; CDR3: CASSLDRTGGSYEQYF; size: NA; D: TRBD1; V: TRBV7-6; J: TRBJ2-7
DNA: TGTGCCAGCAGCCAAGGGGTCGCAAGGAGCTCCTACGAGCAGTACTTC; CDR3: CASSQGVARSSYEQYF; size: NA; D: NA; V: TRBV14; J: TRBJ2-7
DNA: TGTGCCAGCAGCCTGGACGGGGTCTACGAGCAGTACTTC; CDR3: CASSLDGVYEQYF; size: once; D: NA; V: TRBV27; J: TRBJ2-7
DNA: TGCAGTGCTAGAGTGGGGGTGTCCCAGCCCAAGACCTATGGCTACACCTTC; CDR3: CSARVGVSQPKTYGYTF; size: NA; D: NA; V: TRBV20-1; J: TRBJ1-2
DNA: TGCAGTGCTAGAGGCCGAGGCGGGGATCTGGGTGGCAATCAGCCCCAGCATTTT; CDR3: CSARGRGGDLGGNQPQHF; size: NA; D: NA; V: TRBV20-1; J: TRBJ1-5
DNA: TGCGCCAGCAGCTTGGACAGGGGGGCCTACAATGAGCAGTTCTTC; CDR3: CASSLDRGAYNEQFF; size: NA; D: TRBD1; V: TRBV5-1; J: TRBJ2-1
DNA: TGTGCCAGCAGCCCATCAGGGAATCGAGGCACAGATACGCAGTATTTT; CDR3: CASSPSGNRGTDTQYF; size: NA; D: NA; V: TRBV11-2; J: TRBJ2-3
DNA: TGCAGTGCTAGAGATCGACGACAGGGGGCTTTTGGCTACACCTTC; CDR3: CSARDRRQGAFGYTF; size: NA; D: TRBD1; V: TRBV20-1; J: TRBJ1-2
DNA: TGTGCCAGCAGCCAGGCTCCTAGCGGGAGTCTCTTAAATGAGCAGTTCTTC; CDR3: CASSQAPSGSLLNEQFF; size: NA; D: TRBD2; V: TRBV4-2; J: TRBJ2-1
DNA: TGTGCCAGCAGCCAAGAGGCTAGCGGGGGCCTTTACAATGAGCAGTTCTTC; CDR3: CASSQEASGGLYNEQFF; size: NA; D: TRBD2; V: TRBV5-4; J: TRBJ2-1
DNA: TGTGCCAGCAGTTCCTACCTAGCGGGAAGCTCCTACAATGAGCAGTTCTTC; CDR3: CASSSYLAGSSYNEQFF; size: once; D: TRBD2; V: TRBV27; J: TRBJ2-1
DNA: TGTGCCAGCAGCTCACCGACTAGCGGGAGCTTCTACGAGCAGTACTTC; CDR3: CASSSPTSGSFYEQYF; size: NA; D: TRBD2; V: TRBV7-8; J: TRBJ2-7
DNA: TGTGCCAGCAGCCCGCACGATCTCGGACAGGGCTCCCCGAACACTGAAGCTTTCTTT; CDR3: CASSPHDLGQGSPNTEAFF; size: NA; D: TRBD1; V: TRBV9; J: TRBJ1-1
DNA: TGTGCCAGCAGCGTGGGGGGTCTTTTTGCGGGAGGGCCGTCAGACGAGCAGTACTTC; CDR3: CASSVGGLFAGGPSDEQYF; size: NA; D: TRBD2; V: TRBV9; J: TRBJ2-7
DNA: TGTGCCAGCAGCAAAGTAGGGTATGGCTACACCTTC; CDR3: CASSKVGYGYTF; size: NA; D: NA; V: TRBV21-1; J: TRBJ1-2
DNA: TGCAGCTGCTTTGAAGGGGGCTCCTACGAGCAGTACTTC; CDR3: CSCFEGGSYEQYF; size: NA; D: NA; V: TRBV29-1; J: TRBJ2-7
DNA: TGTGCCGGTCGGGGTGGAAACAATGAGCAGTTCTTC; CDR3: CAGRGGNNEQFF; size: NA; D: NA; V: TRBV7-9; J: TRBJ2-1
DNA: TGTGCCAGCAGCCAACTGTCGATCGGGACAGGAGCTTTCTTT; CDR3: CASSQLSIGTGAFF; size: NA; D: TRBD1; V: TRBV3-1; J: TRBJ1-1
DNA: TGTGCCAGCAGTGGCGGGACCCTGATGCCCCAGCATTTT; CDR3: CASSGGTLMPQHF; size: NA; D: NA; V: TRBV25-1; J: TRBJ1-5
DNA: TGCAGTGCTAGAGAGACTAGCGGGAGGCACGAGCAGTACTTC; CDR3: CSARETSGRHEQYF; size: NA; D: TRBD2; V: TRBV20-1; J: TRBJ2-7
DNA: TGCAGTGCTAGAGGAGGATTCGGGGGCCAAGAGACCCAGTACTTC; CDR3: CSARGGFGGQETQYF; size: NA; D: NA; V: TRBV20-1; J: TRBJ2-5
DNA: TGCGCCAGCAGTCAATCGGACTCTTGGAGCACAGATACGCAGTATTTT; CDR3: CASSQSDSWSTDTQYF; size: NA; D: NA; V: TRBV23-1; J: TRBJ2-3
DNA: TGTGCCAGCAGGGACCCAAATTCACCCCTCCACTTT; CDR3: CASRDPNSPLHF; size: NA; D: NA; V: TRBV2; J: TRBJ1-6
DNA: TGCGCCAGCAGCCAAGTGGTTAGCGGGTACAATGAGCAGTTCTTC; CDR3: CASSQVVSGYNEQFF; size: NA; D: TRBD2; V: TRBV4-1; J: TRBJ2-1